This entry describes one TCR beta chain. This sample stems from a study of shared clonotypes between healthy human individuals. Assay: immunoSEQ multiplex PCR; the TCRdb copy retains only in-frame clones and omits some. Here the sample spans about 1.1 million clones, more than 75% being singletons. The CDR3 is 13 residues long. The donors were adults (healthy and HIV-negative) with no recent acute infections or vaccinations. Splitting of CD4+ cells produced CD45RA+ naive and CD45RA-negative memory subsets. The source material was memory CD4+ T cells from PBMCs. Subset in this sample: CD45RA-negative fraction. The TCR comes from a young man in good health. Some clones in this sample may be carry-over from other donors' samples. The chain is built from TRBV21-1 and TRBJ2-7. TRBV21-1 is noted as a pseudogene. CDR3 sequence reads: CASRSGGSYEQYF. DNA for the CDR3: TGTGCCAGCAGATCAGGCGGATCCTACGAGCAGTACTTC.